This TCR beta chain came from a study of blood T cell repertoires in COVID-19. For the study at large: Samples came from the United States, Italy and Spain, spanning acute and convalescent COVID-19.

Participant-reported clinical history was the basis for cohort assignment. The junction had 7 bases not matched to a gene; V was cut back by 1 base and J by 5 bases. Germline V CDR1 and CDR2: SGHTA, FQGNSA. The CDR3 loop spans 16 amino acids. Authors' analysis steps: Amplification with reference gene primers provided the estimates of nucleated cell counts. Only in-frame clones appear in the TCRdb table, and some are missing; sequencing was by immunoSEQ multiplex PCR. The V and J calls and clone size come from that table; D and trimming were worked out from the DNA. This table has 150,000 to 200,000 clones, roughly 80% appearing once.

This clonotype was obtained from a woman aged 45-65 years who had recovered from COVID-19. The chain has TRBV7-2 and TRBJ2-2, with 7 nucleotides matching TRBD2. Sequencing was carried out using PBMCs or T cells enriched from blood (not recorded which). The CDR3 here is CASSLVAGVDTGELFF. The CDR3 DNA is TGTGCCAGCAGCTTAGTCGCGGGAGTCGATACCGGGGAGCTGTTTTTT.